This is a list of T cell receptor beta chains from one sample in a study of cytomegalovirus exposure and HLA in healthy donors. Assay: immunoSEQ multiplex PCR; the TCRdb copy retains only in-frame clones and omits some. The data hold 140,000 or so clones, with about 84% observed a single time. Sequenced sample: PBMCs. The receptors come from a woman aged 18-30 years in good health and CMV-seropositive. CDR3s include the opening cysteine and the closing phenylalanine or tryptophan. D genes are given only for firm matches. Size values are once, few and many counts, or a class for expanded clones, and some rows have none.

-	TRBV19	12	TRBD1	TRBJ1-2	TGTGCCAGTAGTGGACAGGGAGGCGGCTACACCTTC	CASSGQGGGYTF
-	TRBV30	12	-	TRBJ1-1	TGTGCCTGGATTTTTACGCGGACTGAAGCTTTCTTT	CAWIFTRTEAFF
-	TRBV7-6	15	-	TRBJ2-3	TGTGCCAGCAGCTTAGTTGAAGGGAGTCCAGATACGCAGTATTTT	CASSLVEGSPDTQYF
-	TRBV7-9	16	TRBD1	TRBJ1-6	TGTGCCAGCAGCCCGCGGGACAGGGGGCTTAATTCACCCCTCCACTTT	CASSPRDRGLNSPLHF
-	TRBV7-2	17	-	TRBJ1-6	TGTGCCAGCAGCTTCAGTGCTCAGGTCGTCGGAAATTCACCCCTCCACTTT	CASSFSAQVVGNSPLHF
-	TRBV4-2	16	TRBD1	TRBJ1-1	TGTGCCAGCAGCCAAGAGCACGGGACAGTAAACACTGAAGCTTTCTTT	CASSQEHGTVNTEAFF
-	TRBV5-1	14	TRBD1	TRBJ1-2	TGCGCCAGCAGCTTGGGGGACAGCGACTATGGCTACACCTTC	CASSLGDSDYGYTF
-	TRBV4-3	16	-	TRBJ2-7	TGCGCCAGCAGCCAAGATTTCCCGCAGGAAGCCTACGAGCAGTACTTC	CASSQDFPQEAYEQYF
-	TRBV4-1	15	-	TRBJ2-1	TGCGCCAGCAGCCGGCAAGAGGGGGGGGTAAATGAGCAGTTCTTC	CASSRQEGGVNEQFF
once	TRBV27	15	-	TRBJ2-7	TGTGCCAGCAGTGGGGAGCCCGGAGGGACCTACGAGCAGTACTTC	CASSGEPGGTYEQYF
-	TRBV7-8	13	TRBD1	TRBJ1-1	TGTGCCAGCAGCACGACAGGGGGCGCCGGGGCTTTCTTT	CASSTTGGAGAFF
once	TRBV5-1	14	TRBD1	TRBJ1-1	TGCGCCAGCAGCGGAAGGACAGGGGGCTCAGAAGCTTTCTTT	CASSGRTGGSEAFF
-	TRBV2	14	-	TRBJ2-1	TGTGCCAGCATGATTCGGGGCTCCTACAATGAGCAGTTCTTC	CASMIRGSYNEQFF
-	TRBV27	13	-	TRBJ2-7	TGTGCCAGCAGCCTAAGCCATGGCTACGAGCAGTACTTC	CASSLSHGYEQYF
few	TRBV10-2	13	-	TRBJ1-2	TGCGCCAGCAGTGAGTCAGGGACTCTTGGCTACACCTTC	CASSESGTLGYTF
-	TRBV7-9	13	-	TRBJ2-7	TGTGCCAGCAGCTTTCCAGGGGCCTACGAGCAGTACTTC	CASSFPGAYEQYF
-	TRBV18	14	-	TRBJ2-1	TGTGCCAGCGCACGAGGCCTCGGGGGCAATGAGCAGTTCTTC	CASARGLGGNEQFF
-	TRBV5-6	17	TRBD1	TRBJ2-3	TGTGCCAGCAGCCGTACGGGACAGGGCGTAGTCACAGATACGCAGTATTTT	CASSRTGQGVVTDTQYF
-	TRBV2	13	-	TRBJ2-3	TGTGCCAGCAGTGACAGGGCCACAGATACGCAGTATTTT	CASSDRATDTQYF
-	TRBV6-1	14	-	TRBJ2-5	TGTGCCAGCAGTGGTGAACGGGGGTTAGAGACCCAGTACTTC	CASSGERGLETQYF
once	TRBV30	12	-	TRBJ1-4	TGTGCCTGGAGCCAAACTAATGAAAAACTGTTTTTT	CAWSQTNEKLFF
few	TRBV6-1	14	TRBD1	TRBJ1-4	TGTGCCAGCGGACAGGGACAGGAAAATGAAAAACTGTTTTTT	CASGQGQENEKLFF
-	TRBV5-1	13	TRBD1	TRBJ1-1	TGCGCCACCTCACAGGGGACGCGCACTGAAGCTTTCTTT	CATSQGTRTEAFF
once	TRBV2	14	-	TRBJ2-1	TGTGCCAGCAGCCGACGGCGACGGGACAATGAGCAGTTCTTC	CASSRRRRDNEQFF
-	TRBV9	15	TRBD2	TRBJ2-3	TGTGCCAGCAGCGTGACTAGCGGGGGCACAGATACGCAGTATTTT	CASSVTSGGTDTQYF
-	TRBV4-1	15	-	TRBJ1-3	TGCGCCAGCAGCCAAGACCGCACGGCTGGAAACACCATATATTTT	CASSQDRTAGNTIYF
-	TRBV21-1	18	-	TRBJ1-5	TGTGCCAGCAGCAAAGCGCCGGACAGGGGTTCTTGCAATCAGCCCCAGCATTTT	CASSKAPDRGSCNQPQHF
-	TRBV6-5	15	-	TRBJ2-5	TGTGCCAGCAGTTACTCTTGGGGGGATCAAGAGACCCAGTACTTC	CASSYSWGDQETQYF
-	TRBV7-9	14	-	TRBJ1-1	TGTGCCAGCAGCTTAGGAGGGGGTGTTACTGAAGCTTTCTTT	CASSLGGGVTEAFF
-	TRBV18	15	TRBD1	TRBJ2-7	TGTGCCAGCTCACCAGGGGACAGGGATGAAGGGGAGCAGTACTTC	CASSPGDRDEGEQYF
-	TRBV5-1	12	-	TRBJ1-1	TGCGCCAGCAGCTTGGTAGGGGGAGAAGCTTTCTTT	CASSLVGGEAFF
once	TRBV11-2	14	TRBD1	TRBJ2-7	TGTGCCAGCAGCTACGACAGGGCAACCTACGAGCAGTACTTC	CASSYDRATYEQYF
once	TRBV11-2	12	-	TRBJ1-1	TGTGCCAGCAGCCATACAAACACTGAAGCTTTCTTT	CASSHTNTEAFF
-	TRBV10-3	13	TRBD1	TRBJ1-6	TGTGCCATCTCCCGGGACAGAAATTCACCCCTCCACTTT	CAISRDRNSPLHF
-	TRBV6-4	13	-	TRBJ2-3	TGTGCCAGCAGTGACAGACACGGAGATACGCAGTATTTT	CASSDRHGDTQYF
-	TRBV19	15	-	TRBJ2-2	TGTGCCACGGGGGGTCGGGGACAGAACACCGGGGAGCTGTTTTTT	CATGGRGQNTGELFF
-	TRBV6-6	12	-	TRBJ1-2	TGTGCCAGCAGACTGATGAGGGAGGGCTACACCTTC	CASRLMREGYTF
-	TRBV7-9	16	-	TRBJ2-1	TGTGCCAGCACTCCCAGAGTCCCTAGCTGGAACAATGAGCAGTTCTTC	CASTPRVPSWNNEQFF
-	TRBV7-8	16	TRBD2	TRBJ2-5	TGTGCCAGCAGCTTATTGGCGGGGGGCTACCAAGAGACCCAGTACTTC	CASSLLAGGYQETQYF
-	TRBV2	15	TRBD1	TRBJ2-1	TGTGCCAGCAAACCCCGGACAGGGAATCACAATGAGCAGTTCTTC	CASKPRTGNHNEQFF
-	TRBV6-5	14	-	TRBJ2-3	TGTGCCAGCAGATCAGGCAGGTTGACAGATACGCAGTATTTT	CASRSGRLTDTQYF
-	TRBV7-9	14	-	TRBJ1-2	TGTGCCAGCAGCTCCTCTTTCCAGGCCGAAGGCTACACCTTC	CASSSSFQAEGYTF
-	TRBV2	14	TRBD2	TRBJ2-2	TGTGCCAGCAATCGGGGGGTGAACACCGGGGAGCTGTTTTTT	CASNRGVNTGELFF